These 16 T cell receptor beta chains share one sample of origin, sequenced in a study of metastatic and nonmetastatic thyroid tumors. Every patient underwent thyroid surgery untreated. From the PCR reads, TCRdb re-called clones with MiXCR. The profile covers about 47,000 clones, with 24% appearing a single time and over 3% taken by the ten largest. The specimen was blood. The receptors come from a male donor with papillary thyroid cancer or a benign thyroid nodule (not recorded which). Some clones in this sample may be carry-over from other donors' samples.

The chain carries TRBV7-8 and TRBJ2-3; 8 positions agree with TRBD2. Germline V lookup: CDR1 SGHVS, CDR2 FQNEAQ. The junction had 11 bases not matched to a gene; V was cut back by 7 bases and J by 2 bases. CDR3 length: 16 amino acids. The CDR3 DNA is TGTGCCAGCATCCGGGGGGGCGTGAGGGACACAGATACGCAGTATTTT. Translated, it gives CASIRGGVRDTDTQYF.

The gene calls are TRBV30 and TRBJ1-1; D is unresolved. The V gene lost 2 bases and the J gene lost 2 bases, with 15 bases spanning the gap. The germline gives CDR1 GTSNPN, CDR2 SVGIG (reference sequence). The CDR3 has 15 residues. This CDR3 reads CAWSWELGTNTEAFF. In nucleotides, the CDR3 is TGTGCCTGGAGTTGGGAATTGGGTACAAACACTGAAGCTTTCTTT.

This clone was detected a few times. This chain uses TRBV6-1 with TRBJ2-3; no reliable D call. The CDR3 is 14 amino acids. V was trimmed by 5 bases and J by 4 bases, leaving 13 bases between them. CDR1 MNHNS and CDR2 SASEGT come from the germline V gene. CDR3 nucleotides: TGTGCCAGCAGTTGGAGTTTATTGGCAGATACGCAGTATTTT. It encodes CASSWSLLADTQYF.

The chain carries TRBV28 and TRBJ1-1, with D hard to call. The CDR3 sequence is 12 residues long. V was clipped by 5 bases and J by 10 bases, with 14 bases between them. In germline, CDR1 is MDHEN, CDR2 SYDVKM. As DNA, the CDR3 is TGTGCCAGCAGTGGCGAAAGCCTAGGAGCTTTCTTT. Translated: CASSGESLGAFF.

In this sample, this clone turned up a few times. The chain joins TRBV28 to TRBJ1-2; D might be TRBD1 (5 bases). V shed 4 bases and J shed 6 bases, with 9 bases lying between them. Germline V CDR1 and CDR2: MDHEN, SYDVKM. The CDR3 is 12 amino acids. The CDR3 DNA reads as TGTGCCAGCAGTTGGGACGGCCATGGCTACACCTTC. Amino acid sequence: CASSWDGHGYTF.

At least ten counts were recorded for this clone. The V gene is TRBV28, the J gene TRBJ2-2; D call uncertain. Germline values: CDR1 MDHEN, CDR2 SYDVKM. The germline V and J ends were trimmed by 2 bases and 1 base, with 5 bases remaining between them. This CDR3 is built from 14 residues. CDR3 protein: CASSLDQNTGELFF. The DNA of the CDR3 is TGTGCCAGCAGTTTAGACCAGAACACCGGGGAGCTGTTTTTT.

A note on this clone: One end of the junction is discordant with germline, which a read error may explain. This chain uses TRBV12-3 or TRBV12-4 with TRBJ2-1; D perhaps matches TRBD2 (5 bases). The CDR3 runs to 18 residues. The CDR3 sequence is CANSPSWRSPTPYNEQFF. The CDR3 bases are TGTGCCAACAGTCCTAGCTGGAGGTCCCCCACCCCCTACAATGAGCAGTTCTTC.

The chain is built from TRBV5-1 and TRBJ1-1; D might be TRBD1 (6 bases). The length of the CDR3 is 14 residues. Germline assignment: CDR1 SGHRS and CDR2 YFSETQ. With 4 bases removed from V and 0 bases from J, the gap between germline ends came to 10 bases. CDR3 region: CASSTDSLNTEAFF. The CDR3 bases are TGCGCCAGCAGCACGGACAGTTTGAACACTGAAGCTTTCTTT.

This clone showed up many times. A read error may account for a junction end that differs from germline. The chain combines TRBV18 with TRBJ1-2, with D perhaps matching TRBD1 (5 bases). The CDR3 covers 14 residues. Looked up from germline, CDR1 is KGHSH and CDR2 is LQKENI. CDR3: CASSPGEGVNGYIF. The CDR3 DNA is TGTGCCAGCTCACCAGGTGAAGGGGTTAATGGCTACATCTTC. Complete variable domain (other parts from reference TRBV18 and TRBJ1-2): NAGVMQNPRHLVRRRGQEARLRCSPMKGHSHVYWYRQLPEEGLKFMVYLQKENIIDESGMPKERFSAEFPKEGPSILRIQQVVRGDSAAYFCASSPGEGVNGYIFGSGTRLTVV.

This clone was detected a few times. This chain joins TRBV19 and TRBJ2-5; 7 bases are a match to TRBD1. This CDR3 has 13 amino acids. J lost 5 bases, V lost 4 bases, and 4 bases had no gene match. Germline assignment: CDR1 LNHDA and CDR2 SQIVND (reference sequence). DNA of the CDR3: TGTGCCAGTAGTAAAGGACAGGTGGAGACCCAGTACTTC. This encodes CASSKGQVETQYF.

The rearrangement joins TRBV9 to TRBJ1-3; TRBD1 might be the D (5 bases). Trimming shortened V by 5 bases and J by 0 bases, and 12 bases separated the two germline ends. The CDR3 consists of 15 residues. Germline CDR1 is SGDLS and CDR2 is YYNGEE. The CDR3, as DNA: TGTGCCAGCAGTCCAGGGAGGAGCTCTGGAAACACCATATATTTT. It codes for CASSPGRSSGNTIYF.

This clone was counted ten times or more. V usage is TRBV6-1 and J usage is TRBJ2-5; 10 bases are a match to TRBD2. The CDR3 runs to 17 residues. The germline V gene has CDR1 MNHNS and CDR2 SASEGT. V gave up 4 bases and J gave up 5 bases; unmatched junction bases: 13. The CDR3 is CASSGRRGILAGETQYF. The CDR3 region has the DNA TGTGCCAGCAGTGGTAGGAGGGGCATACTAGCGGGGGAGACCCAGTACTTC.

This chain uses TRBV6-1 with TRBJ2-7; D is unresolved. The V end lost 1 base, the J end lost 1 base, and 14 bases lay between the germline ends. This CDR3 is 16 amino acids long. Germline CDR1 and CDR2: MNHNS and SASEGT. CDR3 in amino acids: CASSEESQMISYEQYF. CDR3 nucleotide sequence: TGTGCCAGCAGTGAAGAGTCCCAAATGATTTCCTACGAGCAGTACTTC.

This clone was found a few times. The chain is built from TRBV6-1 and TRBJ2-7; TRBD2 matches 10 bases. Trimming removed 7 bases from V and 4 bases from J; junction bases left unmatched: 13. Per germline, CDR1 MNHNS and CDR2 SASEGT. The CDR3 has 16 residues. The CDR3 reads CASIGASGSRAYEQYF. In DNA form, the CDR3 reads TGTGCCAGCATCGGGGCTAGCGGGAGTAGGGCGTACGAGCAGTACTTC.

This chain uses TRBV30 with TRBJ2-7; TRBD1 is a possible D gene (5 bases). V was cut by 2 bases and J by 5 bases, with 7 bases left in between. The CDR3 runs 11 residues. Germline-derived CDR1 and CDR2 are GTSNPN and SVGIG (reference sequence). CDR3 sequence reads: CAWSFRDEQYF. The CDR3 coding sequence is TGTGCCTGGAGTTTCAGGGACGAGCAGTACTTC.

This clone rates as medium-sized. This chain connects TRBV6-1 to TRBJ1-4; no firm D call. This CDR3 region has 15 residues. The germline V and J ends were trimmed by 2 bases and 2 bases, with 9 bases remaining between them. CDR1 and CDR2 (germline): MNHNS, SASEGT. CDR3 protein: CASSEPDVTNEKLFF. CDR3 coding DNA: TGTGCCAGCAGTGAACCCGATGTGACTAATGAAAAACTGTTTTTT.